The 21 T cell receptor beta chains in this list originate from one sample, sequenced in a study. One entry per CDR3 protein, called by TCRdb with MiXCR from the 5' RACE reads. Among roughly 56,000 distinct CDR3 sequences listed, roughly 30% were seen once. Sequenced sample: tumor-infiltrating naive CD4+ T cells sorted from the breast tumor. Described subset: naive CD4+ T cells, CD4+CD45RA+CD25-. These receptors were obtained from a female donor with breast cancer.

This clonotype was seen once. Just one base apart from a much larger clone, this may be a read error. The V and J genes are TRBV29-1 and TRBJ1-2; D gene uncertain. Germline-derived CDR1 and CDR2 are SQVTM and ANQGSEA. V was pared by 7 bases and J by 8 bases, with 17 bases between. This CDR3 has 12 residues. CDR3 loop: CSAGPGGRGYTF. CDR3 coding DNA: TGCAGCGCAGGACCGGGAGGGCGAGGCTACACCTTC.

For this clonotype: A junction end diverges from the germline sequence, so it may reflect a read error. The CDR3 protein is CASSAEAGYTEASF. CDR3 in DNA: TGTGCCAGCAGCGCTGAAGCGGGGTACACTGAAGCTTCCTTT. The V call is TRBV2, the J call TRBJ1-1; D remains ambiguous. The CDR3 sequence is 14 residues long. CDR1 and CDR2 (germline): SNHLY, FYNNEI.

This clonotype was recorded a few times. The chain joins TRBV9 to TRBJ2-1; D call uncertain. Trimming removed 3 bases from V and 4 bases from J, with 8 bases in between. This CDR3 has 13 amino acids. Germline CDR1 is SGDLS and CDR2 is YYNGEE. DNA of the CDR3: TGTGCCAGCAGCGCGGAATTGTACAATGAGCAGTTCTTC. Amino acid sequence: CASSAELYNEQFF. The full variable domain, rest sourced from reference TRBV9 and TRBJ2-1, is DSGVTQTPKHLITATGQRVTLRCSPRSGDLSVYWYQQSLDQGLQFLIQYYNGEERAKGNILERFSAQQFPDLHSELNLSSLELGDSALYFCASSAELYNEQFFGPGTRLTVL.

A note on this clonotype: This sequence may be a read error, since a much larger clone differs from it by one base. The genes are TRBV7-2 and TRBJ2-1; 8 bases are a match to TRBD2. Germline CDR1 SGHTA, CDR2 FQGNSA. There are 14 residues in the CDR3. The chain's CDR3 is CVSSRTSGYNEQFF. CDR3 nucleotides: TGTGTCAGCAGCCGAACTAGCGGATACAATGAGCAGTTCTTC.

This clonotype occurred many times. The rearrangement uses TRBV6-5 and TRBJ2-7; perhaps TRBD1 as D (5 bases). CDR1 is MNHEY and CDR2 is SVGAGI in the germline V gene. The CDR3 is 16 residues long. Trimming cost V 5 bases and J 0 bases, with 17 bases left between them. In DNA, the CDR3 is TGTGCCAGCAGTGCGATTCAACAGGACGACTCCTACGAGCAGTACTTC. Encoded protein: CASSAIQQDDSYEQYF.

The chain combines TRBV7-8 with TRBJ1-2; D gene uncertain. The CDR3 is 14 amino acids. The germline V gene has CDR1 SGHVS and CDR2 FQNEAQ. Trimming took 0 bases from V and 2 from J, leaving 7 bases between them. CDR3: CASSLAYSNYGYTF. The CDR3 DNA follows: TGTGCCAGCAGCTTAGCATACTCGAACTATGGCTACACCTTC.

This clonotype was seen repeatedly, ten times or more. The chain uses TRBV2 and TRBJ2-5; TRBD2 is a possible D gene (5 bases). Trimming removed 4 bases at V and 1 base at J, with 16 bases between. The CDR3 contains 16 residues. Germline V gene sequence: CDR1 SNHLY, CDR2 FYNNEI. The CDR3 nucleotides are TGTGCCAGCAGTGTCCAACTAGGGTCCATCCAAGAGACCCAGTACTTC. Residues: CASSVQLGSIQETQYF. Based on the CDR3 plus reference TRBV2 and TRBJ2-5, the full variable domain is EPEVTQTPSHQVTQMGQEVILRCVPISNHLYFYWYRQILGQKVEFLVSFYNNEISEKSEIFDDQFSVERPDGSNFTLKIRSTKLEDSAMYFCASSVQLGSIQETQYFGPGTRLLVL.

The rearrangement joins TRBV5-1 to TRBJ2-1; perhaps TRBD2 as D (6 bases). There are 13 residues in the CDR3. Germline V lookup: CDR1 SGHRS, CDR2 YFSETQ. Trimming took 4 bases from V and 8 from J, leaving 13 bases between them. CDR3 coding DNA: TGCGCCAGCAGCGTCGGGACTGACGATGAGCAGTTCTTC. Its translation is CASSVGTDDEQFF.

Only a few counts were recorded for this clonotype. This sequence joins TRBV18 and TRBJ2-5; TRBD1 is a possible D gene (6 bases). V lost 4 bases and J lost 0, with 9 bases in between. From germline, CDR1 is KGHSH and CDR2 LQKENI. This CDR3 comprises 14 residues. The CDR3 region has the DNA TGTGCCAGCTCACAGTACAGGGACCAAGAGACCCAGTACTTC. Encoded protein: CASSQYRDQETQYF.

The count of this clonotype is one. CDR3 in amino acids: CASSHVGSGGSYEQYF. CDR3 DNA sequence: TGTGCCAGCAGCCATGTCGGCAGCGGGGGATCCTACGAGCAGTACTTC. The chain couples TRBV7-9 to TRBJ2-7; 8 positions match TRBD2. Germline-derived CDR1 and CDR2 are SEHNR and FQNEAQ (reference sequence). J was trimmed by 1 base and V by 5 bases; bases with no gene match: 10. CDR3 length: 16 amino acids.

This clonotype has at least ten counts. The rearrangement links TRBV7-3 to TRBJ2-1; TRBD2 matches 7 bases. Germline V gene data show CDR1 as SGHTA and CDR2 as FQGTGA. The ends lost 5 bases at V and 0 bases at J; junction bases unmatched: 10. This CDR3 has 17 amino acids. The CDR3, as DNA: TGTGCCAGCAGCCCCCAGGGAGGGAGGCTCTCCTACAATGAGCAGTTCTTC. As protein: CASSPQGGRLSYNEQFF.

The chain is built from TRBV18 and TRBJ2-7, with D maybe TRBD2 (5 bases). This CDR3 comprises 13 residues. The V gene's germline CDR1 is KGHSH and CDR2 LQKENI. Trimming left V 2 bases short and J 3 bases short, with 8 bases between. CDR3 sequence reads: CASSPGSNYEQYF. CDR3 sequence (DNA): TGTGCCAGCTCACCAGGGAGTAACTACGAGCAGTACTTC.

This clonotype has at least ten counts. This chain connects TRBV5-1 to TRBJ1-1; no reliable D call. V lost 0 bases and J lost 7, with 13 bases in between. The CDR3 contains 14 residues. Germline assignment: CDR1 SGHRS and CDR2 YFSETQ. CDR3 sequence: CASSLDPGVIEAFF. CDR3 sequence (DNA): TGCGCCAGCAGCTTGGACCCCGGAGTAATTGAAGCTTTCTTT. The full variable domain, its missing parts supplied by reference TRBV5-1 and TRBJ1-1, is KAGVTQTPRYLIKTRGQQVTLSCSPISGHRSVSWYQQTPGQGLQFLFEYFSETQRNKGNFPGRFSGRQFSNSRSEMNVSTLELGDSALYLCASSLDPGVIEAFFGQGTRLTVV.

In its sample, this clonotype was seen a few times. The chain carries TRBV5-1 and TRBJ2-7, with TRBD1 matching over 10 bases. Germline assignment: CDR1 SGHRS and CDR2 YFSETQ. With V trimmed by 7 bases and J by 4 bases, 5 bases remained unmatched. CDR3 size: 13 residues. The CDR3 loop is CASGTGVEYEQYF. The CDR3 nucleotides read TGCGCCAGCGGGACAGGGGTCGAGTACGAGCAGTACTTC.

This clonotype has just a few counts. This chain links TRBV9 with TRBJ2-5, with 10 bases matching TRBD2. The CDR3 extends over 16 amino acids. CDR1 SGDLS and CDR2 YYNGEE come from the germline V gene. Unmatched junction bases numbered 4, after V lost 0 bases and J lost 2 bases. Here the CDR3 reads CASSVAASGSQETQYF. The CDR3 bases are TGTGCCAGCAGCGTAGCGGCTAGCGGGAGTCAAGAGACCCAGTACTTC.

Comments on this clonotype: The CDR3 end shows no conserved phenylalanine or tryptophan, and so a read error is likely. The chain combines TRBV4-2 with TRBJ1-1; a weak D match, TRBD1 (5 bases). Looked up from germline, CDR1 is LGHNA and CDR2 is YNFKEQ. The CDR3 is 14 amino acids. Trimming pared 0 bases from V and 7 bases from J, leaving 12 bases between. CDR3 protein: CASSQDRDANEAFI. CDR3 DNA: TGTGCCAGCAGCCAAGACAGGGATGCTAATGAAGCTTTCATT.

The DNA of the CDR3 is TGTGCCAGCAGCCGGTTGCGGCTAGAGAACACCGGGGAGCTGTTTTTT. It specifies CASSRLRLENTGELFF. The rearrangement uses TRBV7-9 and TRBJ2-2; D gene uncertain. Germline CDR1 and CDR2: SEHNR and FQNEAQ (reference sequence). The CDR3 runs to 16 residues. V lost 5 bases and J lost 1, with 14 bases in between.

This clonotype has ten or more counts. The genes are TRBV6-5 and TRBJ2-1; the match to TRBD2 covers 13 bases. The CDR3 spans 14 residues. Trimming at V came to 5 bases and at J to 9 bases, leaving 4 bases not matched to a gene. Germline loops: CDR1 MNHEY, CDR2 SVGAGI. The DNA of the CDR3 is TGTGCCAGCAGTGGGCGACTAGCGGGAGGTGAGCAGTTCTTC. Translation: CASSGRLAGGEQFF.

A few counts support this clonotype. The chain combines TRBV20-1 with TRBJ2-5; TRBD2 agrees at 8 bases. The J segment lost 5 bases and the V segment lost 1 base, leaving 15 bases of the junction unmatched. Per germline, CDR1 DFQATT and CDR2 SNEGSKA (reference sequence). This CDR3 has 17 amino acids. CDR3 protein: CSARVAGGLGSGETQYF. The CDR3 DNA reads as TGCAGTGCTAGAGTCGCGGGAGGCTTGGGTAGCGGGGAGACCCAGTACTTC.

The V and J genes are TRBV4-3 and TRBJ2-1, with D perhaps matching TRBD1 or TRBD2 (5 bases each). The ends were cut back, 2 bases at V and 1 base at J, with 12 bases in the middle. The germline V gene encodes CDR1 LGHNA and CDR2 YSLEER. This CDR3 spans 16 amino acids. The CDR3 DNA reads TGCGCCAGCAGCCAACAGGGACCCCCTTCCTACAATGAGCAGTTCTTC. Encoded protein: CASSQQGPPSYNEQFF.

The rearrangement joins TRBV4-1 to TRBJ1-4; a possible D gene is TRBD1 (5 bases). Between the trimmed V and J ends, which lost 4 bases and 13 bases, there was a span of 16 bases. This CDR3 region has 13 residues. Germline V gene sequence: CDR1 MGHRA, CDR2 YSYEKL. The CDR3 nucleotides are TGCGCCAGCAGCCCCTTCGGGGCTGCAAGACTGTTTTTT. Protein: CASSPFGAARLFF.